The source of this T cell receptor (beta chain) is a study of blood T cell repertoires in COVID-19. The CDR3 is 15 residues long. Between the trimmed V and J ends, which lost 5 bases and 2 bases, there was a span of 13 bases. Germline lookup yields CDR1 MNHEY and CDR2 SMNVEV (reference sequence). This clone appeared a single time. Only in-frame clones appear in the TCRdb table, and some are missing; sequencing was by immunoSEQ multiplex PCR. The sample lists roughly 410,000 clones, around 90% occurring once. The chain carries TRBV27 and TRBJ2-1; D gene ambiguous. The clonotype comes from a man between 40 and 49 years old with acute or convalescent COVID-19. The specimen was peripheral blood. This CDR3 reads CASSPTVYAYNEQFF. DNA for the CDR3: TGTGCCAGCAGTCCAACAGTGTACGCCTACAATGAGCAGTTCTTC.